This T cell receptor beta chain came from a study of low-dose radiotherapy and immunotherapy resistance in tumors. At the level of the study: Intravenous nivolumab 240 mg every two weeks plus ipilimumab 1 mg/kg every six weeks was given to patients. Every two weeks, one day ahead of radiation and immunotherapy, cyclophosphamide 200 mg/m2 was given (intravenously). Aspirin was administered orally at 300 mg daily for four cycles, commencing on cycle 1 day 1.

Primers used for first-strand cDNA, a TRAV- and TRBV-specific set, covered both alpha and beta chains. TCRs were put through 20 PCR cycles of amplification with Phusion. A constant-region primer and the V-primer adapter served as the primer pair. TCRdb processed the reads anew with MiXCR; each CDR3 protein has one entry. This sample yields 7,000 to 9,000 distinct CDR3 sequences, of which roughly 50% are seen a single time; roughly 13% belongs to the top ten. Between the trimmed V and J ends, which lost 2 bases and 5 bases, there was a span of 13 bases. The germline gives CDR1 SGHDT, CDR2 YYEEEE. This CDR3 is 14 amino acids long. Advanced solid tumors lacking tumor-infiltrating lymphocytes characterized eligible patients.

J is TRBJ2-5 and V is TRBV5-6; D possibly corresponds to TRBD1 (5 bases). The receptor's source is a human donor with advanced metastatic prostate, ovarian, gallbladder or colorectal cancer (not recorded which). This table probably holds off-target reads from a library built for another chain. CDR3 sequence reads: CASSLPQGGETQYF. The CDR3 DNA sequence: TGTGCCAGCAGCTTACCCCAGGGTGGTGAGACCCAGTACTTC.